These T cell receptor beta chains were read from a single sample in a study of T cell repertoires in cytomegalovirus infection. From the reads, TCRdb called clonotypes with MiXCR, one entry per CDR3 protein. Found here are fewer than 700,000 distinct CDR3 sequences, 24% of them singletons; the top ten hold roughly 8%. Sequenced material: CD8+ T cells from PBMCs. These receptor sequences come from a human donor in good health (CMV status not recorded). Some clones in this sample may be carry-over from other donors' samples. Each CDR3 is given with its conserved first and last residue. The D gene is left open where the match is weak. Clone size is stated in some rows and not others, as once, few, many or a class when expanded.

D	size	V	J	CDR3	DNA
TRBD1	few	TRBV20-1	TRBJ2-7	CSASMGTGGPYEQYF	TGCAGTGCAAGTATGGGGACAGGGGGACCCTACGAGCAGTACTTC
.	few	TRBV12-3/TRBV12-4	TRBJ2-5	CASSFLGGAGEETQYF	TGTGCCAGCAGTTTCCTGGGGGGGGCAGGGGAAGAGACCCAGTACTTC
.	few	TRBV27	TRBJ2-6	CASSLGDGANVLTF	TGTGCCAGCAGTTTAGGAGATGGGGCCAACGTCCTGACTTTC
.	once	TRBV7-3	TRBJ2-1	CASSLGSAGEQFF	TGTGCCAGCAGCTTAGGGTCCGCTGGTGAGCAGTTCTTC
.	.	TRBV14	TRBJ2-3	CASSQDGFDRTYTDTQYF	TGTGCCAGCAGCCAAGACGGGTTTGACAGGACCTACACAGATACGCAGTATTTT
TRBD2	.	TRBV20-1	TRBJ2-2	CSARDGLAGVPNTGELFF	TGCAGTGCTAGAGACGGACTAGCGGGGGTCCCGAACACCGGGGAGCTGTTTTTT
.	.	TRBV13	TRBJ1-4	CVSSLRIGRREKLFF	TGTGTCAGCAGCTTAAGGATAGGACGACGAGAAAAACTGTTTTTT
TRBD2	.	TRBV29-1	TRBJ2-1	CSVEGAGGRLEQFF	TGCAGCGTTGAAGGCGCGGGGGGCCGGTTGGAGCAGTTCTTC
TRBD1	many	TRBV28	TRBJ1-6	CASSSRQTGLDSPLHF	TGTGCCAGCAGTTCCCGTCAGACAGGGTTAGATTCACCCCTCCACTTT
.	few	TRBV14	TRBJ1-1	CASSQDLGEPGMNTEAFF	TGTGCCAGCAGCCAAGATCTGGGGGAGCCGGGAATGAACACTGAAGCTTTCTTT
.	many	TRBV7-2	TRBJ2-3	CASSPGGPPDTQYF	TGTGCCAGCAGCCCGGGGGGCCCCCCGGATACGCAGTATTTT
TRBD1	many	TRBV7-8	TRBJ1-2	CASRGQGDRLYGYTF	TGTGCCAGCCGAGGACAGGGGGACAGACTCTATGGCTACACCTTC
TRBD2	.	TRBV27	TRBJ2-3	CASNPRGGRPTDTQYF	TGTGCCAGCAATCCTCGGGGGGGGCGGCCCACAGATACGCAGTATTTT
.	few	TRBV6-5	TRBJ2-1	CASSAPRLGYNEQFF	TGTGCCAGCAGTGCCCCACGGCTAGGCTACAATGAGCAGTTCTTC
.	many	TRBV6-2/TRBV6-3	TRBJ2-2	CASSPKGGTNTGELFF	TGTGCCAGCAGCCCCAAGGGGGGCACGAACACCGGGGAGCTGTTTTTT
.	.	TRBV6-4	TRBJ1-4	CASRTDASTNEKLFF	TGTGCCAGCAGGACTGATGCGAGCACTAATGAAAAACTGTTTTTT
.	many	TRBV7-2	TRBJ2-5	CASSPPGTQYF	TGTGCCAGCAGCCCCCCCGGTACCCAGTACTTC
TRBD2	many	TRBV7-2	TRBJ2-1	CASGVGLAGDNEQFF	TGTGCCAGCGGGGTCGGACTAGCGGGGGACAATGAGCAGTTCTTC
TRBD2	.	TRBV6-1	TRBJ2-1	CASSEWSGGVYEQFF	TGTGCCAGCAGTGAATGGAGCGGGGGGGTGTATGAGCAGTTCTTC
TRBD2	many	TRBV5-1	TRBJ2-1	CASSPVLSGGADNEQFF	TGCGCCAGCAGCCCGGTCCTTAGCGGGGGGGCGGACAATGAGCAGTTCTTC
.	few	TRBV7-3	TRBJ2-3	CASSLLAGRSSADTQYF	TGTGCCAGCAGCCTACTTGCGGGACGGAGTTCGGCGGATACGCAGTATTTT
.	.	TRBV4-2	TRBJ2-5	CASSQGPVGSEETQYF	TGTGCCAGCAGCCAAGGCCCTGTGGGCAGCGAAGAGACCCAGTACTTC
TRBD1	.	TRBV5-6	TRBJ1-1	CANSPTRTGLDTEAFF	TGTGCCAACAGCCCTACTAGGACAGGGTTGGACACTGAAGCTTTCTTT
TRBD1	.	TRBV28	TRBJ1-6	CASSRSPLDRAVYNSPLHF	TGTGCCAGCAGCCGTTCCCCCCTCGACAGGGCGGTCTATAATTCACCCCTCCACTTT
.	few	TRBV20-1	TRBJ2-5	CSARDRISSQETQYF	TGCAGTGCTAGAGATAGGATCAGTTCCCAAGAGACCCAGTACTTC
TRBD1	many	TRBV5-5	TRBJ2-1	CASSSDRGRSNEQFF	TGTGCCAGCAGCTCTGACAGGGGGCGATCAAATGAGCAGTTCTTC
.	.	TRBV28	TRBJ1-1	CASSPRHLWNTEAFF	TGTGCCAGCAGTCCCCGACACCTTTGGAACACTGAAGCTTTCTTT
.	few	TRBV7-9	TRBJ1-1	CASSLFEGRNTEAFF	TGTGCCAGCAGCTTATTTGAGGGCCGGAACACTGAAGCTTTCTTT
TRBD1	.	TRBV14	TRBJ2-2	CASNKGGQGRTGELFF	TGTGCCAGCAACAAGGGAGGACAGGGGCGAACCGGGGAGCTGTTTTTT
.	.	TRBV29-1	TRBJ2-1	CSVEGGHRSSYNEQFF	TGCAGCGTTGAGGGGGGACACAGGAGCTCCTACAATGAGCAGTTCTTC
TRBD2	many	TRBV7-6	TRBJ2-1	CASSAGGPSYNEQFF	TGTGCCAGCAGCGCGGGGGGTCCGTCCTACAATGAGCAGTTCTTC
TRBD2	few	TRBV6-2/TRBV6-3	TRBJ2-7	CASSTGGFGYEQYF	TGTGCCAGCAGCACCGGGGGGTTCGGCTACGAGCAGTACTTC
TRBD1	.	TRBV14	TRBJ2-5	CASSPYRGQAETQYF	TGTGCCAGCAGCCCATACAGGGGACAGGCAGAGACCCAGTACTTC
.	.	TRBV14	TRBJ2-7	CASSQVQGPSYEQYF	TGTGCCAGCAGCCAAGTCCAGGGACCATCGTACGAGCAGTACTTC
.	few	TRBV28	TRBJ2-1	CASSYPGEQFF	TGTGCCAGCAGTTACCCCGGTGAGCAGTTCTTC
.	many	TRBV7-9	TRBJ2-7	CASSLGYGEQYF	TGTGCCAGCAGCTTAGGGTACGGCGAGCAGTACTTC
TRBD1	.	TRBV20-1	TRBJ1-2	CSAHSRQGRHGYTF	TGCAGTGCTCATTCTCGACAGGGGAGACATGGCTACACCTTC
.	few	TRBV29-1	TRBJ1-1	CSVGGTFMNTEAFF	TGCAGCGTTGGAGGGACATTTATGAACACTGAAGCTTTCTTT
TRBD1	many	TRBV28	TRBJ2-5	CASRELQGRGETQYF	TGTGCCAGCAGGGAGCTACAGGGGAGAGGAGAGACCCAGTACTTC
.	.	TRBV29-1	TRBJ1-2	CSVAEGGGGGYGYTF	TGCAGCGTTGCCGAGGGGGGGGGAGGAGGCTATGGCTACACCTTC
.	few	TRBV5-8	TRBJ2-3	CASSFEDTSTDTQYF	TGTGCCAGCAGCTTTGAGGATACTAGCACAGATACGCAGTATTTT
TRBD1	few	TRBV20-1	TRBJ1-6	CSARDRGDRRNSPLHF	TGCAGTGCTAGAGATAGGGGGGACAGGAGGAATTCACCCCTCCACTTT
TRBD2	.	TRBV15	TRBJ2-1	CATSRDLRGSDEQFF	TGTGCCACCAGCAGAGATTTGCGGGGGTCCGATGAGCAGTTCTTC
.	many	TRBV2	TRBJ2-1	CASRYDGSSYNEQFF	TGTGCCAGCAGATATGACGGGAGCTCCTACAATGAGCAGTTCTTC
.	few	TRBV29-1	TRBJ1-2	CSVEVAGHESYTF	TGCAGCGTCGAGGTCGCAGGGCACGAGAGCTACACCTTC
.	many	TRBV6-2/TRBV6-3	TRBJ1-2	CASIGGLDYGYTF	TGTGCCAGCATTGGGGGGCTTGACTATGGCTACACCTTC
.	many	TRBV28	TRBJ1-2	CASSPHHTGKGGYTF	TGTGCCAGCAGTCCCCACCACACAGGGAAAGGTGGCTACACCTTC
.	few	TRBV24-1	TRBJ2-1	CATSGTYNEQFF	TGTGCCACCAGTGGTACCTACAATGAGCAGTTCTTC
TRBD2	.	TRBV20-1	TRBJ2-1	CSAVGLADNEQFF	TGCAGTGCTGTCGGACTAGCGGACAATGAGCAGTTCTTC
.	few	TRBV12-3/TRBV12-4	TRBJ1-1	CASRVGVMGGLNTEAFF	TGTGCCAGCAGAGTTGGTGTGATGGGCGGTTTGAACACTGAAGCTTTCTTT
TRBD2	.	TRBV6-5	TRBJ2-1	CASTPGRRGGNEQFF	TGTGCCAGCACCCCCGGGAGGCGCGGCGGCAATGAGCAGTTCTTC
.	few	TRBV29-1	TRBJ2-5	CSVGGSQMETQYF	TGCAGCGTCGGCGGTTCACAGATGGAGACCCAGTACTTC
.	many	TRBV7-2	TRBJ1-2	CASSLQMDRNYGYTF	TGTGCCAGCAGCTTACAAATGGACCGTAACTATGGCTACACCTTC
TRBD2	few	TRBV27	TRBJ2-7	CASSLMGGAVAYEQYF	TGTGCCAGCAGTTTAATGGGAGGGGCAGTCGCCTACGAGCAGTACTTC
.	.	TRBV12-3/TRBV12-4	TRBJ2-5	CASSPAPRTGGGKTQYF	TGTGCCAGCAGTCCCGCTCCAAGGACGGGCGGCGGGAAGACCCAGTACTTC